This TCR beta chain was found in a study of shared clonotypes between healthy human individuals. Trimming took 6 bases from V and 0 from J; bases not matched to a gene: 4. The germline gives CDR1 MNHNY, CDR2 SVGAGI (reference sequence). The CDR3 covers 15 residues. Naive CD8 cells lacked CD45RO, underwent positive selection for CCR7 and left out terminally differentiated effector memory CD45RA+ cells. Profiled with immunoSEQ multiplex PCR; TCRdb holds only in-frame clones, not every one. The sample has millions of clones; about 95% are singletons. Sequencing was carried out using naive CD8+ T cells sorted from blood. The clonotype comes from a man aged 18 to 35 in good health. The J gene is TRBJ2-2, the V gene TRBV6-6; 7 nucleotides match TRBD2. CDR3 in amino acids: CASRQGLSNTGELFF. The DNA for the CDR3 is TGTGCCAGCAGGCAGGGACTATCGAACACCGGGGAGCTGTTTTTT.